The source of this TCR beta chain is a study of technical replicates of blood from several donors. This CDR3 region has 17 residues. Trimming pared 1 base from V and 6 bases from J, leaving 22 bases between. Per the germline V gene, CDR1 is SGHVS and CDR2 is FNYEAQ. The protocol was immunoSEQ multiplex PCR, while the TCRdb copy is restricted to in-frame clones and leaves out a portion. The repertoire holds just over 95,000 clones, with approximately 96% as singletons. The origin of this receptor is a human donor in good health. The genes are TRBV7-6 and TRBJ2-7; possible D gene TRBD2, 6 bases. The sequenced material came from T cells isolated from PBMCs. Here the CDR3 reads CASSLVSAIGGAGEQYF. In DNA, the CDR3 is TGTGCCAGCAGCTTAGTATCAGCCATCGGAGGGGCGGGCGAGCAGTACTTC.